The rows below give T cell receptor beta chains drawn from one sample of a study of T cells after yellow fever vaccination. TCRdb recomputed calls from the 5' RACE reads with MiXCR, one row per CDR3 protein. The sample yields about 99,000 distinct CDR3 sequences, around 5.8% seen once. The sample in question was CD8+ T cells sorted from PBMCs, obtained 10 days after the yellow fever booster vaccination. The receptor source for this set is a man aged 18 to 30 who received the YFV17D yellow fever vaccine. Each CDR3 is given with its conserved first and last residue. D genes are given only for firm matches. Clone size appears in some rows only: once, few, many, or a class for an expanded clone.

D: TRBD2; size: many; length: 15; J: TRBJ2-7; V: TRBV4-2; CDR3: CASSQETSGGYEQYF; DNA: TGTGCCAGCAGCCAGGAGACTAGCGGGGGGTACGAGCAGTACTTC
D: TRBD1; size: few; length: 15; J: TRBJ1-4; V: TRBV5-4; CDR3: CASSLGQGRVEKLFF; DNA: TGTGCCAGCAGCCTCGGACAGGGCCGGGTTGAAAAACTGTTTTTT
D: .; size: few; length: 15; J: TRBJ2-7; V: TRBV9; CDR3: CASSVYSSQSYEQYF; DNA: TGTGCCAGCAGCGTTTACAGCTCCCAATCCTACGAGCAGTACTTC
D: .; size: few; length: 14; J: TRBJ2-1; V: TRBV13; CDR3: CASSPSDGHNEQFF; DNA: TGTGCCAGCAGCCCATCCGACGGACACAATGAGCAGTTCTTC
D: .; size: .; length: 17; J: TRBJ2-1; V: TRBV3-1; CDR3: CASSQDPPFARRNEQFF; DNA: TGTGCCAGCAGCCAAGACCCCCCTTTTGCTAGGAGAAATGAGCAGTTCTTC
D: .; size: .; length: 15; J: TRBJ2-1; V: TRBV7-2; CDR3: CASSFWTRELSEQFF; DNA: TGTGCCAGCAGCTTTTGGACACGAGAATTGAGTGAGCAGTTCTTC
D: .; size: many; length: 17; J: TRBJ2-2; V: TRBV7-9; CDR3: CASSSDKWDLSPGELFF; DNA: TGTGCCAGCAGCTCCGATAAATGGGACCTGTCGCCCGGGGAGCTGTTTTTT
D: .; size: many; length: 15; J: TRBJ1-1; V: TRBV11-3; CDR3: CASSLGPAPNTEAFF; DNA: TGTGCCAGCAGCTTAGGGCCGGCCCCGAACACTGAAGCTTTCTTT
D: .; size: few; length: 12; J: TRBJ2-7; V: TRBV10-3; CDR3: CAISDPGYEQYF; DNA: TGTGCCATCAGTGACCCAGGGTACGAGCAGTACTTC
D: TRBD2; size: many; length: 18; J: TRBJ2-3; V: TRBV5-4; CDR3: CASSLPGLAPGLADTQYF; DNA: TGTGCCAGCAGCTTGCCGGGACTAGCGCCCGGCCTTGCAGATACGCAGTATTTT
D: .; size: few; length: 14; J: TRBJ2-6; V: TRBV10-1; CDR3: CASSPGPGANVLTF; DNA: TGCGCCAGCAGTCCAGGTCCGGGTGCCAACGTCCTGACTTTC
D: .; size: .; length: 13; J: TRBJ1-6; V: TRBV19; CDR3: CASDRTGNSPLHF; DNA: TGTGCCAGTGACCGTACGGGGAATTCACCCCTCCACTTT
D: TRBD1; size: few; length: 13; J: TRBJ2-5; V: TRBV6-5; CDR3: CASSPRTGETQYF; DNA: TGTGCCAGCAGTCCCAGGACAGGAGAGACCCAGTACTTC
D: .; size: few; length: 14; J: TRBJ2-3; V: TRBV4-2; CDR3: CASSQGLDGDTQYF; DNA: TGTGCCAGCAGCCAAGGACTAGATGGAGATACGCAGTATTTT
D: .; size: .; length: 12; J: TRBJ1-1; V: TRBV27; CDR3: CASSAGGTEAFF; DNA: TGTGCCAGCAGTGCGGGAGGGACTGAAGCTTTCTTT
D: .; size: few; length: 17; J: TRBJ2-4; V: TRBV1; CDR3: CTSSSRTSGGPCNIQYF; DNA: TGCACCAGCAGCTCTCGGACTAGCGGGGGGCCCTGCAACATTCAGTACTTC
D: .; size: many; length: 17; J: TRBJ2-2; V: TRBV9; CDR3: CASSAYKRGPDTGELFF; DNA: TGTGCCAGCAGCGCATACAAGAGGGGCCCCGATACCGGGGAGCTGTTTTTT
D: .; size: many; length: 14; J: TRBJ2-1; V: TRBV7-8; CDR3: CASSPYVSNNEQFF; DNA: TGTGCCAGCAGCCCGTATGTGAGCAACAATGAGCAGTTCTTC
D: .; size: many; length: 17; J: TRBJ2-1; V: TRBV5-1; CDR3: CASSLGPPESSYNEQFF; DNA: TGCGCCAGCAGCTTGGGGCCTCCGGAGAGCTCCTACAATGAGCAGTTCTTC
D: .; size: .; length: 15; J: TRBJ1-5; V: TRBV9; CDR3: CASSVGAESNQPQHF; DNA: TGTGCCAGCAGCGTAGGGGCAGAGAGCAATCAGCCCCAGCATTTT
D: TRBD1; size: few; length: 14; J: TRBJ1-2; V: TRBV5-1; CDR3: CASSPTGDGQGYTF; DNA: TGCGCCAGCAGTCCGACAGGGGACGGCCAGGGCTACACCTTC
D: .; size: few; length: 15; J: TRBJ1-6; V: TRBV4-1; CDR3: CASSQDPRANSPLHF; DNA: TGCGCCAGCAGCCAAGATCCCAGGGCCAATTCACCCCTCCACTTT
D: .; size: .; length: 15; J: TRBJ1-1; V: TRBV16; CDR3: CASSQSGSGFAEAFF; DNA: TGTGCCAGCAGCCAATCGGGATCGGGGTTCGCTGAAGCTTTCTTT
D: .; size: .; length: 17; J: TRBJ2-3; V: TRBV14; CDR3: CASSQDGAGFASDTQYF; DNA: TGTGCCAGCAGCCAAGATGGGGCCGGCTTCGCGTCAGATACGCAGTATTTT
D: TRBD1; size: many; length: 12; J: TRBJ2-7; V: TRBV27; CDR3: CASSHGQGTEYF; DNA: TGTGCCAGCAGTCACGGACAGGGTACCGAGTACTTC
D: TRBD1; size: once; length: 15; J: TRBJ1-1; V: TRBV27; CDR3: CASSTQGAGNTEAFF; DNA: TGTGCCAGCAGTACACAGGGGGCGGGGAACACTGAAGCTTTCTTT
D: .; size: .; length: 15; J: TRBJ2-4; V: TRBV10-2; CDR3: CASSDGFLAKNIQYF; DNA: TGCGCCAGCAGTGACGGCTTTCTAGCCAAAAACATTCAGTACTTC
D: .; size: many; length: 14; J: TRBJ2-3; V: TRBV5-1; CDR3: CASSGVGQRDTQYF; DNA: TGCGCCAGCAGCGGCGTAGGACAGAGGGATACGCAGTATTTT
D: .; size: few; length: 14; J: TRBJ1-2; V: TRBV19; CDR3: CATTTDRVNYGYTF; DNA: TGTGCCACTACTACGGACAGAGTTAACTATGGCTACACCTTC
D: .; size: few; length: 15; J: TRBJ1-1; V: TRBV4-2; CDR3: CASSPFSDSRTEAFF; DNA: TGTGCCAGCAGCCCATTCTCGGACTCTAGGACTGAAGCTTTCTTT
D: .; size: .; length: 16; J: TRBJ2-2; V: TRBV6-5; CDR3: CASSSYRTEGTGELFF; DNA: TGTGCCAGCAGCAGTTATCGGACAGAGGGGACCGGGGAGCTGTTTTTT
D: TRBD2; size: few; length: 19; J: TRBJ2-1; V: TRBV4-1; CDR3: CASSLSSALAGYSYNEQFF; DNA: TGCGCCAGCAGCCTCTCCTCCGCCCTAGCGGGGTACTCCTACAATGAGCAGTTCTTC
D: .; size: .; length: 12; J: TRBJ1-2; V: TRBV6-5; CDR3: CASGSRNYGYTF; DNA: TGTGCCAGCGGGAGTCGAAACTATGGCTACACCTTC
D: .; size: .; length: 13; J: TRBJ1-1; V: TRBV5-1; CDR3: CASSLWVNTEAFF; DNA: TGCGCCAGCAGCTTGTGGGTGAACACTGAAGCTTTCTTT
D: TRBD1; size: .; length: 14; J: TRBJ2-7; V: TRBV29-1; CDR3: CSVGRPGGPLEQYF; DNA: TGCAGCGTTGGCCGCCCAGGGGGTCCTCTCGAGCAGTACTTC
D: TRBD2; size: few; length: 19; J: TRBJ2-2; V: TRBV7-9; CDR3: CASSSTRNERGAPGGELFF; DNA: TGTGCCAGCAGCTCCACGCGTAATGAGCGGGGGGCCCCCGGCGGGGAGCTGTTTTTT
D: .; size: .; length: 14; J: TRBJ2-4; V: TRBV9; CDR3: CASSPRDSTNIQYF; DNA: TGTGCCAGCAGCCCTCGGGACTCGACAAACATTCAGTACTTC
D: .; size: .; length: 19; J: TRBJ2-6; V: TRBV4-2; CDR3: CASSQDEETVSSGANVLTF; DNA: TGTGCCAGCAGCCAAGATGAAGAGACAGTCTCCTCTGGGGCCAACGTCCTGACTTTC
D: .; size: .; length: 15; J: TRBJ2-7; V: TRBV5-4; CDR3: CASSFLGVTTYEQYF; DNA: TGTGCCAGCAGCTTCTTAGGTGTGACAACCTACGAGCAGTACTTC
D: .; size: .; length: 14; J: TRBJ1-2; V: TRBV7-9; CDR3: CASSGWTGTYGYTF; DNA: TGTGCCAGCAGCGGCTGGACGGGGACCTATGGCTACACCTTC